The 24 T cell receptor beta chains below all came from one sample that was sequenced in a study of blood T cell repertoires in COVID-19. The repertoire was sequenced with immunoSEQ multiplex PCR; TCRdb's copy has only in-frame clones and lacks some. The sample shows fewer than 250,000 clones, about four fifths of them seen only once. Sequenced material: peripheral blood. The receptors were gathered from a woman in her 70s with acute or convalescent COVID-19.

The genes are TRBV5-8 and TRBJ1-2; D not resolved. The germline V and J ends were trimmed by 1 base and 6 bases, with 10 bases remaining between them. There are 13 residues in the CDR3. Germline V lookup: CDR1 SGHTS, CDR2 YDEGEE. The CDR3 here is CASSLLVRDGYTF. In nucleotides, the CDR3 is TGTGCCAGCAGCTTGCTCGTAAGAGATGGCTACACCTTC.

V gene TRBV18 combines with J gene TRBJ2-2, with 8 bases that match TRBD1. This CDR3 comprises 16 residues. Germline-derived CDR1 and CDR2 are KGHSH and LQKENI. V was pared by 2 bases and J by 5 bases, with 7 bases of the junction left unmatched. This chain's CDR3 is CASSPETGARTGELFF. CDR3 nucleotide sequence: TGTGCCAGCTCACCAGAGACAGGGGCAAGGACCGGGGAGCTGTTTTTT. Full variable domain (rest looked up from reference TRBV18 and TRBJ2-2): NAGVMQNPRHLVRRRGQEARLRCSPMKGHSHVYWYRQLPEEGLKFMVYLQKENIIDESGMPKERFSAEFPKEGPSILRIQQVVRGDSAAYFCASSPETGARTGELFFGEGSRLTVL.

V gene TRBV4-1 combines with J gene TRBJ2-5, with a weak D call TRBD1 (5 bases). Germline CDR1 and CDR2: MGHRA and YSYEKL. CDR3 size: 13 residues. V shed 1 base and J shed 4 bases, with 7 bases lying between them. CDR3 sequence reads: CASSQGRVETQYF. The CDR3 coding sequence is TGCGCCAGCAGCCAAGGCAGGGTAGAGACCCAGTACTTC.

V usage is TRBV5-4 and J usage is TRBJ2-3, with D perhaps TRBD1 (5 bases). Trimming stripped 3 bases from V and 0 bases from J, with 11 bases between. CDR3 size: 15 residues. Germline loops: CDR1 SGHNT, CDR2 YYREEE (reference sequence). In DNA, the CDR3 is TGTGCCAGCAGCTCTGTGACAGTAAGCACAGATACGCAGTATTTT. Its protein product is CASSSVTVSTDTQYF. The whole variable domain, remainder taken from reference TRBV5-4 and TRBJ2-3, is ETGVTQSPTHLIKTRGQQVTLRCSSQSGHNTVSWYQQALGQGPQFIFQYYREEENGRGNFPPRFSGLQFPNYSSELNVNALELDDSALYLCASSSVTVSTDTQYFGPGTRLTVL.

The chain joins TRBV28 to TRBJ1-2, with 10 positions matching TRBD1. CDR1 MDHEN and CDR2 SYDVKM come from the germline V gene. This CDR3 region has 14 residues. The trim removed 5 bases at V and 4 bases at J, leaving 4 bases unmatched. DNA of the CDR3: TGTGCCAGCAGTGTGACAGGGGGCACCTATGGCTACACCTTC. Amino acid sequence: CASSVTGGTYGYTF.

J is TRBJ2-1 and V is TRBV3-1 (or the pseudogene TRBV3-2), with TRBD2 matching 11 bases. This CDR3 contains 18 residues. The trim removed 2 bases at V and 3 bases at J, leaving 9 bases unmatched. In germline, CDR1 is LGHDT, CDR2 YNNKEL (reference sequence). The CDR3 DNA reads TGTGCCAGCAGCCAAATTAGCGGGGGGGCTTCGGGCTACAATGAGCAGTTCTTC. Protein sequence: CASSQISGGASGYNEQFF.

This sequence joins TRBV5-1 and TRBJ2-2; D may be TRBD2 (7 bases). The CDR3 loop spans 15 amino acids. Germline CDR1 SGHRS, CDR2 YFSETQ. V was clipped by 8 bases and J by 2 bases, with 16 bases between them. CDR3 amino acids: CASQGGGTNTGELFF. The CDR3 nucleotides read TGCGCCAGTCAAGGGGGAGGGACCAACACCGGGGAGCTGTTTTTT.

The V gene is TRBV9, the J gene TRBJ1-6, with 10 bases lining up with TRBD1. The CDR3 totals 16 residues. V shed 1 base and J 12 bases; nucleotides not matched to a gene: 10. Germline V CDR1 and CDR2: SGDLS, YYNGEE. Here the CDR3 reads CASSVSSGTGAEPLHF. DNA for the CDR3: TGTGCCAGCAGCGTATCATCCGGGACAGGGGCCGAACCCCTCCACTTT.

The CDR3 protein is CASSLNRYYGYTF. The CDR3 region has the DNA TGTGCCAGCAGCTTGAACAGGTACTATGGCTACACCTTC. The chain has TRBV5-6 and TRBJ1-2; D might be TRBD1 (5 bases). With 1 base removed from V and 3 bases from J, the gap between germline ends came to 7 bases. Germline CDR1 SGHDT, CDR2 YYEEEE. The CDR3 spans 13 residues.

The chain links TRBV4-2 to TRBJ2-3; 8 positions agree with TRBD2. CDR1 and CDR2 (germline): LGHNA, YNFKEQ. With 0 bases clipped from V and 0 bases from J, the junction kept 11 bases outside the gene matches. The CDR3 covers 19 residues. CDR3 sequence (DNA): TGTGCCAGCAGCCAAGAATCTCTAGGAGCGGGGGCTAGCACAGATACGCAGTATTTT. Encoded protein: CASSQESLGAGASTDTQYF.

This clone has a single count. V is TRBV19 and J is TRBJ1-2; TRBD1 aligns across 9 bases. J was trimmed by 4 bases and V by 7 bases; bases with no gene match: 10. CDR1 is LNHDA and CDR2 is SQIVND in the germline V gene (reference sequence). This CDR3 region has 15 residues. The CDR3 spells CASNPRGQGSYGYTF. For the CDR3, the DNA is TGTGCCAGTAACCCTAGGGGACAGGGTTCCTATGGCTACACCTTC.

This clone occurred many times. The gene calls are TRBV14 and TRBJ2-7, with TRBD1 matching 9 bases. CDR1 is SGHDN, CDR2 FVKESK, per germline. V lost 0 bases and J lost 2; bases outside the gene matches: 5. The CDR3 extends over 16 amino acids. Written as DNA, the CDR3 is TGTGCCAGCAGCCAAGATATCAGACAGGGGGCCTACGAGCAGTACTTC. It is translated as CASSQDIRQGAYEQYF.

This clone was seen ten or more times. The chain joins TRBV4-3 to TRBJ1-3, with D possibly being TRBD1 (6 bases). Trimming removed 1 base from V and 3 bases from J, with 16 bases in between. This CDR3 contains 17 residues. CDR1 and CDR2 (germline): LGHNA, YSLEER. The CDR3 protein is CASSQAPRGGSGNTIYF. The CDR3 DNA sequence: TGCGCCAGCAGCCAAGCTCCTCGAGGGGGAAGTGGAAACACCATATATTTT.

This chain connects TRBV5-6 to TRBJ1-1; D unresolved. Germline-derived CDR1 and CDR2 are SGHDT and YYEEEE. The CDR3 length is 13 residues. V dropped 1 base and J dropped 7 bases, with 11 bases sitting between them. The CDR3 nucleotides are TGTGCCAGCAGCTTGTCGAGAAGTAGTGAAGCTTTCTTT. Translated: CASSLSRSSEAFF.

The J gene is TRBJ1-3, the V gene TRBV5-4, with a weak D call TRBD1 (6 bases). Per the germline V gene, CDR1 is SGHNT and CDR2 is YYREEE (reference sequence). Trimming removed 4 bases at V and 1 base at J, with 12 bases between. The CDR3 covers 15 residues. The CDR3 protein is CASSLQGPSGNTIYF. CDR3 nucleotide sequence: TGTGCCAGCAGCCTTCAGGGGCCTTCTGGAAACACCATATATTTT.

The chain couples TRBV24-1 to TRBJ2-3, with no clear D. Germline values: CDR1 KGHDR, CDR2 SFDVKD. V gave up 3 bases and J gave up 1 base, with 4 bases separating them. This CDR3 spans 13 amino acids. This CDR3 reads CATSDPGTDTQYF. As DNA, the CDR3 is TGTGCCACCAGTGATCCAGGCACAGATACGCAGTATTTT.

The rearrangement links TRBV18 to TRBJ1-5; 11 bases map to TRBD1. The CDR3 consists of 17 residues. Germline-derived CDR1 and CDR2 are KGHSH and LQKENI. V gave up 4 bases and J gave up 6 bases; unmatched junction bases: 11. The CDR3 protein is CASSLQGGQGAGQPQHF. In DNA form, the CDR3 reads TGTGCCAGCTCACTACAAGGCGGACAGGGGGCGGGTCAGCCCCAGCATTTT.

The chain couples TRBV29-1 to TRBJ1-1, with TRBD1 identical over 7 bases. This CDR3 is 12 amino acids long. With V trimmed by 6 bases and J by 2 bases, 3 bases remained unmatched. Germline CDR1 SQVTM, CDR2 ANQGSEA. The CDR3 loop reads CSVRDSNTEAFF. As DNA, the CDR3 is TGCAGCGTCCGGGACAGTAACACTGAAGCTTTCTTT.

This chain links TRBV4-3 with TRBJ1-4; 11 nucleotides agree with TRBD1. CDR1 is LGHNA and CDR2 is YSLEER in the germline V gene. The V and J ends lost 5 bases and 8 bases, in that order; junction bases with no gene match: 7. This CDR3 contains 15 residues. The CDR3 DNA is TGCGCCAGCAGCTGGGGACAGGGGGGACTGGAAAAACTGTTTTTT. Its translation is CASSWGQGGLEKLFF.

The rearrangement links TRBV7-9 to TRBJ2-3; 7 bases are a match to TRBD2. The trim removed 5 bases at V and 6 bases at J, leaving 2 bases unmatched. Germline V CDR1 and CDR2: SEHNR, FQNEAQ (reference sequence). The CDR3 consists of 12 residues. The DNA of the CDR3 is TGTGCCAGCAGCCGCGGGGGTGATACGCAGTATTTT. Encoded protein: CASSRGGDTQYF.

This clone was seen once. The DNA of the CDR3 is TGCGCCAGCAGCCAAGCGAGCGGGGCCCAAGAGACCCAGTACTTC. Translated, it gives CASSQASGAQETQYF. The V gene is TRBV4-3, the J gene TRBJ2-5; 7 nucleotides agree with TRBD2. The CDR3 length is 15 residues. CDR1 is LGHNA and CDR2 is YSLEER in the germline V gene. J gave up 1 base and V 1 base, and 3 bases lay outside the gene matches.

V usage is TRBV5-1 and J usage is TRBJ1-4; D is perhaps TRBD1 (5 bases). V lost 3 bases, J lost 6 bases, and 12 bases lay in between. CDR1 is SGHRS and CDR2 is YFSETQ in the germline V gene. CDR3 length: 14 residues. The CDR3 nucleotides are TGCGCCAGCAGCTCTGCTACAGGATATGAAAAACTGTTTTTT. Translated, it gives CASSSATGYEKLFF. The entire variable domain, with the rest obtained from reference TRBV5-1 and TRBJ1-4, is as follows: KAGVTQTPRYLIKTRGQQVTLSCSPISGHRSVSWYQQTPGQGLQFLFEYFSETQRNKGNFPGRFSGRQFSNSRSEMNVSTLELGDSALYLCASSSATGYEKLFFGSGTQLSVL.

V is TRBV10-2 and J is TRBJ1-1; D is perhaps TRBD1 (5 bases). The CDR3 totals 13 residues. The germline gives CDR1 WSHSY, CDR2 SAAADI. Trimming removed 7 bases from V and 10 bases from J, with 19 bases in between. As DNA, the CDR3 is TGCGCCAGCACCCCCACGGGGGGTTTGGGAGCTTTCTTT. Its translation: CASTPTGGLGAFF.

The chain uses TRBV6-1 and TRBJ2-5; D gene uncertain. Germline values: CDR1 MNHNS, CDR2 SASEGT. Trimming stripped 1 base from V and 4 bases from J, with 7 bases between. The CDR3 consists of 13 residues. The CDR3 here is CASSEVSLETQYF. CDR3 bases: TGTGCCAGCAGTGAAGTCTCCTTAGAGACCCAGTACTTC.